These 28 T cell receptor beta chains were all obtained from the same sample, sequenced in a study of blood T cells in healthy people across ages. It was with a sample-barcoded 5' primer and a J-beta primer mix that a second PCR of roughly 7 to 12 cycles was run. A single record per CDR3 protein comes from TCRdb applying MiXCR to the 5' RACE reads. The table includes about 1.8 million distinct CDR3 sequences, 49% detected once. The sequenced material came from blood. Every receptor here comes from a woman in her thirties or forties in good health.

The rearrangement joins TRBV7-9 to TRBJ1-4; 7 bases fit TRBD1. The CDR3 extends over 16 amino acids. V shed 4 bases and J 4 bases; nucleotides not matched to a gene: 9. Germline assignment: CDR1 SEHNR and CDR2 FQNEAQ (reference sequence). The CDR3: CASSSSQDRINEKLFF. CDR3 DNA sequence: TGTGCCAGCAGCTCGAGCCAGGACAGGATTAATGAAAAACTGTTTTTT.

The chain is built from TRBV7-2 and TRBJ1-5, with D uncertain. The length of the CDR3 is 15 residues. With 0 bases removed from V and 5 bases from J, the gap between germline ends came to 11 bases. Germline CDR1 is SGHTA and CDR2 is FQGNSA. The CDR3 DNA follows: TGTGCCAGCAGCTTAGCGGCGAAGAGGGATCAGCCCCAGCATTTT. Its protein product is CASSLAAKRDQPQHF.

This clonotype came up a few times. This chain uses TRBV4-2 with TRBJ2-7; 11 bases map to TRBD2. The V gene end was trimmed by 3 bases and the J gene end by 5 bases; junction bases not matched to a gene: 6. Germline V gene sequence: CDR1 LGHNA, CDR2 YNFKEQ. The CDR3 runs 15 residues. The CDR3 here is CASSHLAGGKDEQYF. CDR3 coding DNA: TGTGCCAGCAGCCATTTAGCGGGGGGGAAAGACGAGCAGTACTTC.

The chain uses TRBV25-1 and TRBJ1-6; weak D call: TRBD1 (5 bases). Trimming took 3 bases from V and 6 from J, leaving 15 bases between them. CDR1 MGHDK and CDR2 SYGVNS come from the germline V gene. There are 16 residues in the CDR3. The CDR3 DNA reads TGTGCCAGCAGTGAGTTGACAGCGAACCTTAATTCACCCCTCCACTTT. It yields the protein CASSELTANLNSPLHF.

A few counts support this clonotype. The rearrangement links TRBV4-3 to TRBJ2-1; 13 bases are shared with TRBD2. The V gene end was trimmed by 1 base and the J gene end by 7 bases; junction bases not matched to a gene: 7. The CDR3 covers 17 residues. CDR1 LGHNA and CDR2 YSLEER come from the germline V gene. This chain's CDR3 is CASSQGAGTSGVNEQFF. CDR3 nucleotides: TGCGCCAGCAGCCAAGGGGCCGGGACTAGCGGGGTAAATGAGCAGTTCTTC.

The chain uses TRBV12-3 or TRBV12-4 and TRBJ1-5; possible D gene TRBD1, 5 bases. The CDR3 consists of 16 residues. The V end lost 1 base, the J end lost 7 bases, and 17 bases lay between the germline ends. Here the CDR3 DNA reads TGTGCCAGCAGTTTAGGGGTGGAGAGGGGTGGCCAGCCCCAGCATTTT. Protein sequence: CASSLGVERGGQPQHF.

V and J are TRBV20-1 and TRBJ2-1; D remains unclear. Trimming removed 4 bases at V and 4 bases at J, with 17 bases between. CDR1 DFQATT and CDR2 SNEGSKA come from the germline V gene (reference sequence). This CDR3 contains 15 residues. This CDR3 reads CSATPIAAPYNEQFF. CDR3 in DNA: TGCAGTGCTACCCCAATTGCGGCACCTTACAATGAGCAGTTCTTC.

V usage is TRBV20-1 and J usage is TRBJ2-3, with D unresolved. The V and J ends lost 1 base and 1 base respectively, with 9 bases between them. The CDR3 is made up of 14 amino acids. In germline, CDR1 is DFQATT, CDR2 SNEGSKA (reference sequence). The CDR3 protein is CSARGGSRTDTQYF. CDR3 nucleotides: TGCAGTGCTAGAGGGGGTAGTCGCACAGATACGCAGTATTTT.

The chain carries TRBV16 and TRBJ2-4, with unresolved D. The V gene lost 8 bases and the J gene lost 13 bases, with 18 bases spanning the gap. The CDR3 loop spans 12 amino acids. Germline CDR1 reads KGHSY; CDR2 reads FQNENV. The CDR3 DNA reads as TGTGCCAGCTGCCGACCCGAAAAAAAGCAGTACTTC. Translating it yields CASCRPEKKQYF.

The chain is built from TRBV5-1 and TRBJ2-3, with D unclear. Trimming took 3 bases from V and 0 from J, leaving 11 bases between them. Germline CDR1 SGHRS, CDR2 YFSETQ. The length of the CDR3 is 15 residues. In nucleotides, the CDR3 is TGCGCCAGCAGCTCGGCAAGCCACAGCACAGATACGCAGTATTTT. It encodes CASSSASHSTDTQYF.

The chain combines TRBV5-1 with TRBJ2-5, with 9 bases fitting TRBD2. CDR1 and CDR2 from the germline V gene are SGHRS and YFSETQ. Trimming took 6 bases from V and 2 from J; bases not matched to a gene: 5. The CDR3 is 14 amino acids. The CDR3 DNA follows: TGCGCCAGCAATCTGGCGGGGGGGCAAGAGACCCAGTACTTC. Its protein is CASNLAGGQETQYF.

V is TRBV20-1 and J is TRBJ2-3, with TRBD1 matching over 9 bases. This CDR3 comprises 14 residues. The J segment lost 0 bases and the V segment lost 5 bases, leaving 3 bases of the junction unmatched. Germline assignment: CDR1 DFQATT and CDR2 SNEGSKA (reference sequence). As DNA, the CDR3 is TGCAGTGCTGTCGACAGGGGGAGCACAGATACGCAGTATTTT. Amino acids: CSAVDRGSTDTQYF.

This clonotype was recorded many times. CDR3 DNA: TGTGCCAGCAGCTTGGGGACAGGGGGGGATGAGCAGTTCTTC. The encoded protein is CASSLGTGGDEQFF. This sequence joins TRBV7-2 and TRBJ2-1; 11 bases are a match to TRBD1. This CDR3 contains 14 residues. J lost 8 bases, V lost 3 bases, and 3 bases had no gene match. CDR1 and CDR2 (germline): SGHTA, FQGNSA.

For this clonotype: Just one base apart from a much larger clone, this may be a read error. The CDR3 protein is CASSFRKAGGDRYEQYF. CDR3 coding DNA: TGTGCCAGCAGTTTTCGAAAGGCTGGCGGGGACAGATACGAGCAGTACTTC. The genes are TRBV27 and TRBJ2-7; a possible D gene is TRBD1 (7 bases). The length of the CDR3 is 17 residues. Germline values: CDR1 MNHEY, CDR2 SMNVEV (reference sequence). V gave up 3 bases and J gave up 4 bases, with 22 bases separating them.

The chain carries TRBV25-1 and TRBJ2-1; 7 nucleotides agree with TRBD1. The germline gives CDR1 MGHDK, CDR2 SYGVNS. This CDR3 has 15 residues. V trimming: 6 bases; J trimming: 4 bases; junction bases outside the gene matches: 9. The CDR3 DNA sequence: TGTGCCAGCAGCGAGAAGGGGGCCGGTTACAATGAGCAGTTCTTC. Translation: CASSEKGAGYNEQFF.

In this sample, this clonotype turned up a few times. This chain uses TRBV3-1 with TRBJ2-1; D possibly corresponds to TRBD2 (6 bases). Between the trimmed V and J ends, which lost 0 bases and 1 base, there was a span of 10 bases. Germline CDR1 LGHDT, CDR2 YNNKEL (reference sequence). The CDR3 loop spans 16 amino acids. The CDR3 bases are TGTGCCAGCAGCCAAGATGGGGCGGGATCCTACAATGAGCAGTTCTTC. As protein: CASSQDGAGSYNEQFF.

This clonotype appeared once. The V gene is TRBV9, the J gene TRBJ2-4; TRBD2 matches 9 bases. The DNA end favors TRBJ2-5, so the J call may be wrong. From germline, CDR1 is SGDLS and CDR2 YYNGEE. This CDR3 spans 16 amino acids. CDR3 sequence reads: CASSAGTTSGKETQYF. CDR3 DNA: TGTGCCAGCAGCGCAGGTACGACTAGCGGTAAAGAGACCCAGTACTTC.

The V call is TRBV3-1, the J call TRBJ1-1; D unresolved. Germline V gene lookup returns CDR1 LGHDT and CDR2 YNNKEL (reference sequence). Trimming shortened V by 0 bases and J by 9 bases, and 17 bases separated the two germline ends. The CDR3 is made up of 15 amino acids. In DNA, the CDR3 is TGTGCCAGCAGCCAAGATCGGCAGACGGGCCAACAAGCTTTCTTT. Protein sequence: CASSQDRQTGQQAFF.

This clonotype was observed a few times. The chain couples TRBV7-2 to TRBJ2-7; maybe TRBD1 (6 bases). The CDR3 consists of 17 residues. Trimming took 2 bases from V and 2 from J, leaving 19 bases between them. Germline V gene lookup returns CDR1 SGHTA and CDR2 FQGNSA. CDR3 sequence (DNA): TGTGCCAGCAGCTTATTGACAGGCCTTACCATAACCTACGAGCAGTACTTC. Its translation is CASSLLTGLTITYEQYF.

The V gene is TRBV20-1, the J gene TRBJ1-5; possible D gene TRBD1, 5 bases. Germline CDR1 and CDR2: DFQATT and SNEGSKA (reference sequence). Trimming cost V 1 base and J 3 bases, with 19 bases left between them. There are 17 residues in the CDR3. The CDR3 protein is CSARGMGPDRYNQPQHF. CDR3 nucleotides: TGCAGTGCTAGAGGGATGGGGCCCGACCGATACAATCAGCCCCAGCATTTT.

The chain employs TRBV5-1 and TRBJ1-6; TRBD1 is a possible D gene (6 bases). V was cut by 4 bases and J by 6 bases, with 14 bases left in between. The CDR3 sequence is 15 residues long. Germline lookup yields CDR1 SGHRS and CDR2 YFSETQ. Here the CDR3 reads CASSPEGGRNSPLHF. For the CDR3, the DNA is TGCGCCAGCAGCCCCGAGGGGGGGCGTAATTCACCCCTCCACTTT.

V is TRBV6-2 or TRBV6-3 and J is TRBJ2-7; D possibly uses TRBD1 or TRBD2 (5 bases each). Trimming shortened V by 5 bases and J by 5 bases, and 16 bases separated the two germline ends. Germline V gene lookup returns CDR1 MNHEY and CDR2 SVGEGT. The CDR3 length is 14 residues. The CDR3 protein is CASSTPGRTNEQYF. DNA of the CDR3: TGTGCCAGCAGTACTCCGGGACGCACCAACGAGCAGTACTTC.

V gene TRBV9 combines with J gene TRBJ1-2; D gene unclear. V was trimmed by 3 bases and J by 4 bases, leaving 10 bases between them. Per germline, CDR1 SGDLS and CDR2 YYNGEE. This CDR3 is built from 13 residues. CDR3 sequence reads: CASSGERSYGYTF. In DNA, the CDR3 is TGTGCCAGCAGCGGCGAGAGGAGCTATGGCTACACCTTC. The full variable domain, its missing parts supplied by reference TRBV9 and TRBJ1-2, is DSGVTQTPKHLITATGQRVTLRCSPRSGDLSVYWYQQSLDQGLQFLIQYYNGEERAKGNILERFSAQQFPDLHSELNLSSLELGDSALYFCASSGERSYGYTFGSGTRLTVV.

The chain carries TRBV28 and TRBJ2-1; weak D call: TRBD2 (5 bases). The V end was cut by 7 bases, the J end by 2 bases, with 15 bases between. Germline CDR1 reads MDHEN; CDR2 reads SYDVKM. The CDR3 is made up of 15 amino acids. The CDR3 is CASTNTGNPYNEQFF. The CDR3 region has the DNA TGTGCCAGCACCAATACGGGGAACCCCTACAATGAGCAGTTCTTC.

The rearrangement uses TRBV12-3 or TRBV12-4 and TRBJ2-7, with a tentative D call TRBD1 (6 bases). Trimming removed 1 base at V and 2 bases at J, with 21 bases between. The CDR3 runs 18 residues. Here the CDR3 reads CASSLGVQGSRAAYEQYF. As DNA, the CDR3 is TGTGCCAGCAGTTTAGGAGTACAGGGATCTCGGGCGGCCTACGAGCAGTACTTC.

This clonotype has only a few counts. The chain couples TRBV9 to TRBJ1-2, with 7 bases lining up with TRBD1. This CDR3 has 13 residues. Germline lookup yields CDR1 SGDLS and CDR2 YYNGEE. V was clipped by 2 bases and J by 7 bases; unmatched bases: 5. The CDR3 loop reads CASSVDRDTGYTF. DNA of the CDR3: TGTGCCAGCAGCGTCGACAGGGATACTGGCTACACCTTC.

This chain connects TRBV4-3 to TRBJ2-5; TRBD2 might be the D (5 bases). Germline CDR1 LGHNA, CDR2 YSLEER. The CDR3 extends over 16 amino acids. The V and J ends lost 1 base and 2 bases respectively, with 14 bases between them. The CDR3 DNA reads TGCGCCAGCAGCCAAGTCGTCGAGCGGAGACAAGAGACCCAGTACTTC. It specifies CASSQVVERRQETQYF.

The chain combines TRBV27 with TRBJ2-7; TRBD1 matches at 9 bases. Trimming at V came to 0 bases and at J to 7 bases, leaving 13 bases not matched to a gene. The CDR3 consists of 17 residues. CDR1 and CDR2 from the germline V gene are MNHEY and SMNVEV (reference sequence). The CDR3 bases are TGTGCCAGCAGTTTATCGGGCCCGGGACAGGGCTTCGGGGAGCAGTACTTC. Protein sequence: CASSLSGPGQGFGEQYF.